This TCR beta chain emerged from a study of T cells in Graves' hyperthyroidism and ophthalmopathy. Study information: Upon initial diagnosis and before any treatment, peripheral blood was collected.

From RNA transcripts, TCR beta CDR3 regions were amplified. The HTBI set primed first-round TCR CDR3 RT-PCR. Each CDR3 protein is one row after TCRdb ran MiXCR on the multiplex PCR reads. The sample records 700,000 to 950,000 distinct CDR3 sequences, about a third being singletons. This clonotype was seen more than once but under ten times. When ophthalmopathy did not progress within 18 months, Graves' hyperthyroidism was considered stable. Clinical symptoms, serum thyroxine and TRAb, thyroid ultrasound and orbital computed tomography together formed the diagnostic basis. The ends were cut back, 6 bases at V and 8 bases at J, with 25 bases in the middle. The CDR3 has 16 amino acids.

Sample: blood. The sequence derives from a woman aged 40 to 50 with Graves' hyperthyroidism. The chain uses TRBV12-3 or TRBV12-4 and TRBJ1-2; D is possibly TRBD1 (6 bases). The CDR3 protein is CASRESSGVTSRGYTF. The CDR3 bases are TGTGCCAGCAGGGAATCCTCAGGGGTGACTAGCCGAGGCTACACCTTC.